This T cell receptor beta chain was recovered during a study of blood T cell repertoires in COVID-19. Overall study context: Acute-phase and convalescent COVID-19 samples originated in the United States, Italy and Spain. Sample material is recorded as cDNA or gDNA derived from T cells, B-cell-depleted T cells, or PBMCs.

This clone was seen once. Original handling: From reference gene primer amplification, estimates of nucleated cell counts were derived. Some clones are missing from TCRdb's copy, which holds only in-frame ones; the method was immunoSEQ multiplex PCR. For V, J and clone size, that table is used; D and trimming come from the DNA. Of around 20,000 clones listed, about 87% are singletons. The sample consisted of peripheral blood. The clonotype was recovered from a human donor in a cohort sampled during active COVID-19. The donor label of this sample is uncertain.

The CDR3 spells CASSLFQGTTGELFF. In DNA form, the CDR3 reads TGTGCCAGCAGCTTGTTTCAGGGGACCACCGGGGAGCTGTTTTTT. This chain connects TRBV7-8 to TRBJ2-2, with D tentatively TRBD1 (6 bases). Trimming cost V 3 bases and J 4 bases, with 12 bases left between them. The CDR3 has 15 residues. Germline V gene lookup returns CDR1 SGHVS and CDR2 FQNEAQ. The whole variable domain, remainder taken from reference TRBV7-8 and TRBJ2-2, is GAGVSQSPRYKVAKRGQDVALRCDPISGHVSLFWYQQALGQGPEFLTYFQNEAQLDKSGLPSDRFFAERPEGSVSTLKIQRTQQEDSAVYLCASSLFQGTTGELFFGEGSRLTVL.